This T cell receptor beta chain derives from a study of T cell changes during pregnancy in multiple sclerosis. Using immunoSEQ multiplex PCR, the repertoire was profiled, and TCRdb retains in-frame clones only, with some absent. The sample lists around 30,000 clones, approximately 88% occurring once. The receptor was derived from a female donor with multiple sclerosis, enrolled in a pregnancy study. Sample: CD8+ T cells from peripheral blood mononuclear cells, taken in the first trimester of pregnancy.

The CDR3 DNA reads TGTGCCAGCAGTCCCTATGCGGGAGAGGGCACCGGGGAGCTGTTTTTT. Protein sequence: CASSPYAGEGTGELFF. This chain connects TRBV6-6 to TRBJ2-2, with 7 bases lining up with TRBD2. CDR1 and CDR2 from the germline V gene are MNHNY and SVGAGI (reference sequence). The CDR3 is 16 amino acids. Unmatched junction bases numbered 10, after V lost 5 bases and J lost 4 bases.